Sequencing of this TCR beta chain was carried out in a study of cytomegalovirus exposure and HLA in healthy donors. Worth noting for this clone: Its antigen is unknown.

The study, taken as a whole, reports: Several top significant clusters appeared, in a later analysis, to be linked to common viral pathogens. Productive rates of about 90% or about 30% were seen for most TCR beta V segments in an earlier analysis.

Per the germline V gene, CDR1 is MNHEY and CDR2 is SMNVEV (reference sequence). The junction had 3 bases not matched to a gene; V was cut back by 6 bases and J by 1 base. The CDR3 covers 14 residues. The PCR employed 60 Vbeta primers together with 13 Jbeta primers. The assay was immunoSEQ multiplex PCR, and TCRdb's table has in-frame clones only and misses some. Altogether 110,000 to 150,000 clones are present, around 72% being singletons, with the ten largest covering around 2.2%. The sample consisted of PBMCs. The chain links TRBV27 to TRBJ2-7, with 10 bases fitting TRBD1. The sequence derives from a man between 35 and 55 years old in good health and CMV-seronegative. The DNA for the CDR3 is TGTGCCAGCAGGCGGACAGGGGGGTCCTACGAGCAGTACTTC. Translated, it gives CASRRTGGSYEQYF.